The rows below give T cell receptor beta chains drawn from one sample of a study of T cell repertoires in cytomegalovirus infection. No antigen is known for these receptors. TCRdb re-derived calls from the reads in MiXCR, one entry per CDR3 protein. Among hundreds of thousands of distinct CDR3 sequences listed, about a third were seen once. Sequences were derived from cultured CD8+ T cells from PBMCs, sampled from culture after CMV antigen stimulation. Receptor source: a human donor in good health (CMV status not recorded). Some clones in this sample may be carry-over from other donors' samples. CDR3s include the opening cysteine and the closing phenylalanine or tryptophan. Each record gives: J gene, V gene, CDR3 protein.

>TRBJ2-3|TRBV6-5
CASSLRGIWGTDTQYF
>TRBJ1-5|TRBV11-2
CASSQVTGFGSNQPQHF
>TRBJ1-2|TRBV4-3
CASSQAEQGPYAFGYTF
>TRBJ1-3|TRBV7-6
CASSLGRSRGNTIYF
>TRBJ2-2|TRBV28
CASREGSNTGELFF
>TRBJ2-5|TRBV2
CASSVWAGTGDAETQYF
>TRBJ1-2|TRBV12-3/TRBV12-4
CASSGQGYTF
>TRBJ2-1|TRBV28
CASPRWDRGTFMSSYNEQFF
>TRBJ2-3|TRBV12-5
CASGPGTDTQYF
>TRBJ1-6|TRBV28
CASRPQVSNNSPLHF